The 10 T cell receptor beta chains presented below share a single source sample, sequenced in a study of identical twins. In TCRdb, the 5' RACE reads were re-called with MiXCR into one record per CDR3 protein. The profile shows roughly 700,000 distinct CDR3 sequences, 8.6% of them singletons. The sample also formed part of further work on yellow fever vaccine responses in identical twins.

Sample: PBMCs. These receptors all stem from a woman under 30 in good health.

This clonotype was picked up many times. The genes are TRBV11-1 and TRBJ2-3, with 8 bases lining up with TRBD2. Germline loops: CDR1 SGHAT, CDR2 FQDESV (reference sequence). Trimming took 4 bases from V and 6 from J; bases not matched to a gene: 15. This CDR3 is built from 17 residues. The CDR3 spells CASSSPGLDSFSDTQYF. For the CDR3, the DNA is TGTGCCAGCAGCTCACCGGGACTAGATTCATTCAGTGATACGCAGTATTTT.

This clonotype was recorded many times. This sequence joins TRBV7-3 and TRBJ2-3, with D perhaps being TRBD1 or TRBD2 (5 bases each). The CDR3 consists of 17 residues. In germline, CDR1 is SGHTA, CDR2 FQGTGA. V was trimmed by 0 bases and J by 1 base, leaving 14 bases between them. The CDR3 nucleotides read TGTGCCAGCAGCTTAACCCCTACGGGGCGGGGCACAGATACGCAGTATTTT. This codes for CASSLTPTGRGTDTQYF.

The sample holds a few counts of this clonotype. The rearrangement links TRBV24-1 to TRBJ2-3; D is possibly TRBD1 (5 bases). The CDR3 extends over 15 amino acids. Trimming removed 4 bases from V and 1 base from J, with 11 bases in between. Germline CDR1 is KGHDR and CDR2 is SFDVKD. The CDR3 loop is CATSDHTTGTDTQYF. The CDR3 DNA follows: TGTGCCACCAGTGACCACACGACAGGCACAGATACGCAGTATTTT.

This sequence joins TRBV5-6 and TRBJ2-7; 7 bases are a match to TRBD2. The CDR3 contains 17 residues. Germline lookup yields CDR1 SGHDT and CDR2 YYEEEE. J lost 2 bases, V lost 2 bases, and 13 bases had no gene match. CDR3: CASSLDNFGAGAYEQYF. CDR3 nucleotides: TGTGCCAGCAGCTTAGATAACTTCGGGGCGGGGGCCTACGAGCAGTACTTC.

This chain links TRBV10-3 with TRBJ2-7; 11 bases agree with TRBD1. V lost 6 bases to trimming and J lost 5 bases; unmatched junction nucleotides: 3. The CDR3 loop spans 13 amino acids. The V gene's germline CDR1 is ENHRY and CDR2 SYGVKD. The CDR3 loop reads CAIREGQGDEQYF. CDR3 bases: TGTGCCATCAGGGAGGGACAGGGGGACGAGCAGTACTTC.

This clonotype has more than one count but fewer than ten. The V call is TRBV4-2, the J call TRBJ2-7; D is perhaps TRBD2 (6 bases). CDR3 length: 17 amino acids. The germline V gene encodes CDR1 LGHNA and CDR2 YNFKEQ. Trimming took off 0 bases at V and 3 bases at J, with 18 bases between the two ends. The CDR3 region has the DNA TGTGCCAGCAGCCAAGAGTTCTGGGGAGGTAGCGGCTACGAGCAGTACTTC. Amino acids: CASSQEFWGGSGYEQYF.

Only a few counts were recorded for this clonotype. The chain recombines TRBV12-3 or TRBV12-4 with TRBJ1-2; 7 nucleotides align to TRBD1. The trim removed 7 bases at V and 2 bases at J, leaving 4 bases unmatched. The length of the CDR3 is 13 residues. CDR3 residues: CASTLTGNYGYTF. The DNA for the CDR3 is TGTGCCAGCACCTTGACAGGGAACTATGGCTACACCTTC.

Many counts were recorded for this clonotype. The chain carries TRBV28 and TRBJ1-1; weak D call: TRBD1 (5 bases). With 6 bases removed from V and 4 bases from J, the gap between germline ends came to 18 bases. There are 15 residues in the CDR3. CDR1 MDHEN and CDR2 SYDVKM come from the germline V gene. The CDR3 DNA follows: TGTGCCAGCAGCCCCTATCGGCGGAGGGGCACTGAAGCTTTCTTT. Translation: CASSPYRRRGTEAFF.

CDR3 sequence: CASSLVADSTDTQYF. As DNA, the CDR3 is TGTGCCAGCAGCTTAGTCGCGGACAGCACAGATACGCAGTATTTT. This rearrangement joins TRBV7-9 to TRBJ2-3, with D hard to call. CDR1 is SEHNR, CDR2 FQNEAQ, per germline (reference sequence). Trimming removed 1 base from V and 0 bases from J, with 8 bases in between. This CDR3 comprises 15 residues.

This clonotype appeared many times. This chain connects TRBV6-1 to TRBJ2-1, with D maybe TRBD1 (6 bases). This CDR3 spans 15 amino acids. The V gene lost 5 bases and the J gene lost 4 bases, with 15 bases spanning the gap. Germline CDR1 reads MNHNS; CDR2 reads SASEGT. The CDR3 sequence: CASSPSTGIYNEQFF. CDR3 nucleotide sequence: TGTGCCAGCAGTCCATCGACAGGCATATACAATGAGCAGTTCTTC.